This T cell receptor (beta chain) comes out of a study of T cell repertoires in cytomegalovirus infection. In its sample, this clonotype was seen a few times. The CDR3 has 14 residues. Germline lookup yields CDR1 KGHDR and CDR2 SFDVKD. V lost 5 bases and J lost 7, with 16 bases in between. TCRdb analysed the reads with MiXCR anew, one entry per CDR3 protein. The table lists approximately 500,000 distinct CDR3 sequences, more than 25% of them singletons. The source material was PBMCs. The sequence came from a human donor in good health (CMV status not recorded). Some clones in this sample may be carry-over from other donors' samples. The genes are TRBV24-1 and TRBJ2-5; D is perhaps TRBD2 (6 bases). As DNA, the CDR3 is TGTGCCACCAGTGGTGGGATAGCGGAAGGGACCCAGTACTTC. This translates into CATSGGIAEGTQYF.